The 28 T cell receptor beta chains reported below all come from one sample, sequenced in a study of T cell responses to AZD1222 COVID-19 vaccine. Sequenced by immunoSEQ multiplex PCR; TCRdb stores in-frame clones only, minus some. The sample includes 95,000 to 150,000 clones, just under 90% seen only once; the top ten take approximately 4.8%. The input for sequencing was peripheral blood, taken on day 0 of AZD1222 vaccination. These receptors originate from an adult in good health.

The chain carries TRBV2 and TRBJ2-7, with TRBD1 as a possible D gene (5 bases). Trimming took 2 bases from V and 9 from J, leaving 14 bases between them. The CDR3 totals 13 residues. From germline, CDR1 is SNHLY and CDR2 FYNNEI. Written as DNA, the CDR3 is TGTGCCAGCAGTGAATGGGCAGGCCAGGGGCAGTACTTC. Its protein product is CASSEWAGQGQYF.

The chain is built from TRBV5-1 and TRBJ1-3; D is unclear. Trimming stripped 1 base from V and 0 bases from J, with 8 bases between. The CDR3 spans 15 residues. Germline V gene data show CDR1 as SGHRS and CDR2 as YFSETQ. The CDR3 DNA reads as TGCGCCAGCAGCTTGAGAAGTGGCTCTGGAAACACCATATATTTT. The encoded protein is CASSLRSGSGNTIYF.

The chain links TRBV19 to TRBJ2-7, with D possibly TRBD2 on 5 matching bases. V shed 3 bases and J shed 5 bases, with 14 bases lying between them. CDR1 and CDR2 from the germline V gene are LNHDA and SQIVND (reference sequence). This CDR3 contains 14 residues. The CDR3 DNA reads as TGTGCCAGTAGTATTTACGAGGGTTTGGACGAGCAGTACTTC. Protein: CASSIYEGLDEQYF.

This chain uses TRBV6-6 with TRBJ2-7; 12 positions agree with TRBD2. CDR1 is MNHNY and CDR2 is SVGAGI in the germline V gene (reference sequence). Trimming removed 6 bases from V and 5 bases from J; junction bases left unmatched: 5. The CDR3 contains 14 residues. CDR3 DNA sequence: TGTGCCAGCAGCCGACTAGCGGGAGTCGACGAGCAGTACTTC. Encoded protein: CASSRLAGVDEQYF.

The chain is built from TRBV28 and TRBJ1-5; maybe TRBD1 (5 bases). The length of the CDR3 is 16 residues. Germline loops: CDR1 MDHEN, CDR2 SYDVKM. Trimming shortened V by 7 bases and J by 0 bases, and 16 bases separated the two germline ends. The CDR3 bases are TGTGCCAGCACTACGCAGGGACCCTATAGCAATCAGCCCCAGCATTTT. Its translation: CASTTQGPYSNQPQHF.

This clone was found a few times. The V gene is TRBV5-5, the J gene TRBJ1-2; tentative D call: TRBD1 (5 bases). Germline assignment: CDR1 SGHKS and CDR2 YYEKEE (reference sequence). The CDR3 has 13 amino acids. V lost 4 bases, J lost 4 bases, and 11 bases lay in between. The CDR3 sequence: CASSTTGAYGYTF. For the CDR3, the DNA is TGTGCCAGCAGCACTACAGGAGCCTATGGCTACACCTTC.

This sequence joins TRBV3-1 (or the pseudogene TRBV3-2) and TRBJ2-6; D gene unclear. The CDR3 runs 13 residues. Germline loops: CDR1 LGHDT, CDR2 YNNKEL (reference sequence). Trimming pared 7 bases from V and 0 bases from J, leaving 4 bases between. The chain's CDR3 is CASTFSGANVLTF. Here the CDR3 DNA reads TGTGCCAGCACCTTCTCTGGGGCCAACGTCCTGACTTTC.

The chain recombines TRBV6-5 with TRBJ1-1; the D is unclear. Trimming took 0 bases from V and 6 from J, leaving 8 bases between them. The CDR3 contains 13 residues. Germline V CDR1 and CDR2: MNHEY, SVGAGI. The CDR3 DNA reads TGTGCCAGCAGTTACTCGGGAGGTTCTGAAGCTTTCTTT. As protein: CASSYSGGSEAFF.

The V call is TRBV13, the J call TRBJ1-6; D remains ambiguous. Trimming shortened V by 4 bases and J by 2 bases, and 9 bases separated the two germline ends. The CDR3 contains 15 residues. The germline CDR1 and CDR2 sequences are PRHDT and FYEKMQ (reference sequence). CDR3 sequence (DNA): TGTGCCAGCAGCTCCGGGATTCCCTATAATTCACCCCTCCACTTT. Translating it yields CASSSGIPYNSPLHF.

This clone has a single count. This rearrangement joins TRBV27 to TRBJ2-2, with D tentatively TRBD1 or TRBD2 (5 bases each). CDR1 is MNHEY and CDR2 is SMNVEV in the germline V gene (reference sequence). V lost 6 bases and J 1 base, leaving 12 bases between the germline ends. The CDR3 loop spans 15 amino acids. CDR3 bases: TGTGCCAGCAGCCTGGGGGTAGGGAACACCGGGGAGCTGTTTTTT. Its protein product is CASSLGVGNTGELFF.

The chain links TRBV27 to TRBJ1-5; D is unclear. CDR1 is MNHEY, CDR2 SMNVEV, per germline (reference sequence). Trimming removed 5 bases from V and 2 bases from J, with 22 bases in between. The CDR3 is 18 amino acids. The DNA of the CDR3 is TGTGCCAGCAGTCCCGGGGTGATGGGCGCCTTCGGCAATCAGCCCCAGCATTTT. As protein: CASSPGVMGAFGNQPQHF.

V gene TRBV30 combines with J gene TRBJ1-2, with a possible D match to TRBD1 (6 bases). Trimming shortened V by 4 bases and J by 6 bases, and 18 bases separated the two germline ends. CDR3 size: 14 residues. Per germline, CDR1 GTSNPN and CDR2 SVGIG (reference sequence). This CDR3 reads CAWTIGGPYDGYTF. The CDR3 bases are TGTGCCTGGACAATAGGGGGACCTTACGATGGCTACACCTTC. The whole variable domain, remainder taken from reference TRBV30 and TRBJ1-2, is SQTIHQWPATLVQPVGSPLSLECTVEGTSNPNLYWYRQAAGRGLQLLFYSVGIGQISSEVPQNLSASRPQDRQFILSSKKLLLSDSGFYLCAWTIGGPYDGYTFGSGTRLTVV.

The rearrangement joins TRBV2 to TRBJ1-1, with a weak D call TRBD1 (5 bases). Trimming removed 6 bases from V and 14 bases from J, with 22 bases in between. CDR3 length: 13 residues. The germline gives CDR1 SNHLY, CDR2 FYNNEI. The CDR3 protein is CASRDPGPQRAFF. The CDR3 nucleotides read TGTGCCAGCAGAGACCCGGGACCGCAAAGGGCGTTCTTT.

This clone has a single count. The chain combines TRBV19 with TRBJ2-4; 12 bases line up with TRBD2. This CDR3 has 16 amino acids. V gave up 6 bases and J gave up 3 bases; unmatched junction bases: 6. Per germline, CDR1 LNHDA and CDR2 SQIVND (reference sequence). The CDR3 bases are TGTGCCAGTAGCCGACTAGCGGGGGTGGGCAAAAACATTCAGTACTTC. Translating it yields CASSRLAGVGKNIQYF. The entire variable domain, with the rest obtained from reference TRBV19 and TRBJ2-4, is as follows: DGGITQSPKYLFRKEGQNVTLSCEQNLNHDAMYWYRQDPGQGLRLIYYSQIVNDFQKGDIAEGYSVSREKKESFPLTVTSAQKNPTAFYLCASSRLAGVGKNIQYFGAGTRLSVL.

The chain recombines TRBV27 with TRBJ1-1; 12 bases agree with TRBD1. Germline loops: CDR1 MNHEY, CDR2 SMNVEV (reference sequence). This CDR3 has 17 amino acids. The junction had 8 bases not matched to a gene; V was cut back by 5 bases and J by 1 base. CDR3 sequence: CASSPRDRGLRNTEAFF. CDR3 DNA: TGTGCCAGCAGTCCCCGGGACAGGGGGCTCAGGAACACTGAAGCTTTCTTT.

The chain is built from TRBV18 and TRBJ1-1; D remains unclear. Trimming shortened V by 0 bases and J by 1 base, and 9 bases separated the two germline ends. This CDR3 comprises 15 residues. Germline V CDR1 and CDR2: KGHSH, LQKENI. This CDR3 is CASSPPSVGNTEAFF. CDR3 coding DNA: TGTGCCAGCTCACCACCGAGTGTAGGGAACACTGAAGCTTTCTTT.

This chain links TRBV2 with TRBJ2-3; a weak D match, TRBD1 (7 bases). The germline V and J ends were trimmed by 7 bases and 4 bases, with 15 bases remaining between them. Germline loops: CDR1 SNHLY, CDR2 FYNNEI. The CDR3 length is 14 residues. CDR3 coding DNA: TGTGCCAGCAAGAGGGGGCCGGGGGCAGATACGCAGTATTTT. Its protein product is CASKRGPGADTQYF.

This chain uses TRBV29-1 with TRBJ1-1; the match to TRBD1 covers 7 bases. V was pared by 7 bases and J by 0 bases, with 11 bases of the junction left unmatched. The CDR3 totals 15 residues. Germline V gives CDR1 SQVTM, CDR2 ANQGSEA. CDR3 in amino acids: CSAGSGGQLNTEAFF. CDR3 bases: TGCAGCGCGGGGTCCGGGGGACAGTTGAACACTGAAGCTTTCTTT. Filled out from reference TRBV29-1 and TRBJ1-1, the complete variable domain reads SAVISQKPSRDICQRGTSLTIQCQVDSQVTMMFWYRQQPGQSLTLIATANQGSEATYESGFVIDKFPISRPNLTFSTLTVSNMSPEDSSIYLCSAGSGGQLNTEAFFGQGTRLTVV.

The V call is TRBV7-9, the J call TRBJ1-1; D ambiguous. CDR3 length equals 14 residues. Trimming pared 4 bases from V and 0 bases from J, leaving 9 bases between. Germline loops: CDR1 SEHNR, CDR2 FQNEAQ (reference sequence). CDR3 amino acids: CASSSPPMNTEAFF. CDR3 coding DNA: TGTGCCAGCAGCTCCCCCCCCATGAACACTGAAGCTTTCTTT.

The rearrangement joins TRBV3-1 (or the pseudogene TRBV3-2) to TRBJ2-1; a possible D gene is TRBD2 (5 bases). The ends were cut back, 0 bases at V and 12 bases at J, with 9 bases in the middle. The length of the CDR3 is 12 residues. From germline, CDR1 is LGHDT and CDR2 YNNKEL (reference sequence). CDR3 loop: CASSQERVGQFF. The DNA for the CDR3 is TGTGCCAGCAGCCAAGAGCGGGTAGGGCAGTTCTTC.

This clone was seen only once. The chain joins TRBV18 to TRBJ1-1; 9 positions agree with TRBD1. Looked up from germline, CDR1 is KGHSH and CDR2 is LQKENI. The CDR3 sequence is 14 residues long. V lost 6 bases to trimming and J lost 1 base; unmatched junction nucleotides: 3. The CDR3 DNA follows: TGTGCCAGCTCTCCGGGACAGGGGAACACTGAAGCTTTCTTT. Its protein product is CASSPGQGNTEAFF.

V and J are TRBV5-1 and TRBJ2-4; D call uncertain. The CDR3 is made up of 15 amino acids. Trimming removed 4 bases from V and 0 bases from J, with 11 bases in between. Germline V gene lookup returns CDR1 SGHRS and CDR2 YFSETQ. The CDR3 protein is CASSLTDLAKNIQYF. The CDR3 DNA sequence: TGCGCCAGCAGCCTGACCGACTTAGCCAAAAACATTCAGTACTTC.

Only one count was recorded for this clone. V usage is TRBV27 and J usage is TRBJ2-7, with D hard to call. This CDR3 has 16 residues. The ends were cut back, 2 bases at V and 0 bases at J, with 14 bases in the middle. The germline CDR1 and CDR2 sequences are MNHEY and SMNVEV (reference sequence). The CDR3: CASSLDMSLSSYEQYF. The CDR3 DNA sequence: TGTGCCAGCAGTTTAGACATGTCATTAAGCTCCTACGAGCAGTACTTC.

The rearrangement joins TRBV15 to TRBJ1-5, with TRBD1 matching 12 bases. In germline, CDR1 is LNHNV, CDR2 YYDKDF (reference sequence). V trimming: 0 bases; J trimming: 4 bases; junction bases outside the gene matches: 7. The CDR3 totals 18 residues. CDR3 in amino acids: CATSRDMGTGGRNQPQHF. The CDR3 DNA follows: TGTGCCACCAGCAGAGATATGGGGACAGGGGGCAGGAATCAGCCCCAGCATTTT.

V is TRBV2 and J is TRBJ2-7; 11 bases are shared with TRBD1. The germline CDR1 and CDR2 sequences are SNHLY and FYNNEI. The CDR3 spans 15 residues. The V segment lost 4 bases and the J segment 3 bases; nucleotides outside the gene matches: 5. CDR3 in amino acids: CASSVAGTGGYEQYF. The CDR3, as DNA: TGTGCCAGCAGTGTCGCCGGGACAGGGGGCTACGAGCAGTACTTC. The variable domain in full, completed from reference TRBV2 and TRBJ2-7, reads EPEVTQTPSHQVTQMGQEVILRCVPISNHLYFYWYRQILGQKVEFLVSFYNNEISEKSEIFDDQFSVERPDGSNFTLKIRSTKLEDSAMYFCASSVAGTGGYEQYFGPGTRLTVT.

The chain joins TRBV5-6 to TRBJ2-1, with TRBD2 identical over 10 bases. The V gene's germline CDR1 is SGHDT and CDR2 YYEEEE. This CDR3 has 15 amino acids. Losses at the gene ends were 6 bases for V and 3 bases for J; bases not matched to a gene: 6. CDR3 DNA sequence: TGTGCCAGCAAAACGACTAGCGGGTTCTACAATGAGCAGTTCTTC. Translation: CASKTTSGFYNEQFF.

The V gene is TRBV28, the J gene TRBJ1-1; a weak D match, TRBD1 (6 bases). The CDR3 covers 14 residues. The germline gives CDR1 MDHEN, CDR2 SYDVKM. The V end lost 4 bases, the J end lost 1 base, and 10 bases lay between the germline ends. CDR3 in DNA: TGTGCCAGCAGTTCGGGACATCCGAACACTGAAGCTTTCTTT. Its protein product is CASSSGHPNTEAFF.

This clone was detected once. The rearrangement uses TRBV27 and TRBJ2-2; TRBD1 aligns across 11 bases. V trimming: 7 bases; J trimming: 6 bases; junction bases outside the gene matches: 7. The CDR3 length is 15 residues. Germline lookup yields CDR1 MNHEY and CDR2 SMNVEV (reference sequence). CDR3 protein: CASNPGTGGAGELFF. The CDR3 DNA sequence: TGTGCCAGCAATCCCGGGACAGGGGGAGCCGGGGAGCTGTTTTTT.